This TCR beta chain was identified in a study of TIL therapy for anti-PD-1-resistant metastatic lung cancer. Study-level information: Median tumor PD-L1 proportion score was approximately 6.3%.

The libraries were made with immunoSEQ v3. TCRdb keeps only in-frame clones here, not all; method: immunoSEQ multiplex PCR. The table has over 10,000 clones, less than 70% seen once; the top ten hold roughly 9%. Broader study findings: Many TIL product clones were absent from baseline tumor, suggesting clonal contraction.

This clone has only a few counts. Its antigen is undetermined. The time point: pre-treatment sample, taken before nivolumab and TIL therapy. Pleural nodules or supraclavicular lymph nodes made up most of the excised metastases sampled. CDR3 length: 14 amino acids. V shed 1 base and J shed 7 bases, with 11 bases lying between them. The germline V gene has CDR1 SGDLS and CDR2 YYNGEE. This material consisted of tumor tissue, taken at baseline. The clonotype originates from a woman aged 25-85 years with non-small cell lung cancer. The V call is TRBV9, the J call TRBJ1-4; no firm D call. Here the CDR3 reads CASSVHGRGEKLFF. The CDR3 nucleotides read TGTGCCAGCAGCGTACACGGTCGTGGTGAAAAACTGTTTTTT.